A selection of T cell receptor beta chains follows, all from one sample in a study of OX40 agonist ivuxolimab in advanced cancers. Produced via immunoSEQ multiplex PCR; TCRdb's table is partial and in-frame only. This repertoire shows about 42,000 clones, more than 80% found once; its top ten account for around 2.5%. The sample in question was CD4+ or CD8+ T cells sorted from blood, obtained in a trial of the OX40 agonist ivuxolimab. These receptors came from an adult with an advanced solid tumor such as melanoma, head and neck, liver or kidney cancer. Both conserved end residues are part of each CDR3. Each record gives: J gene, D gene, clone size, V gene, CDR3 protein, CDR3 DNA. D genes are given only for firm matches. For some rows the clone size is stated as once, few or many, or as a class when expanded; others skip it.

j_gene: TRBJ1-2
d_gene: -
abundance: -
v_gene: TRBV7-2
CDR3aa: CASSLFGRMGGYTF
CDR3nt: TGTGCCAGCAGCTTATTCGGGAGGATGGGTGGCTACACCTTC

j_gene: TRBJ1-1
d_gene: -
abundance: -
v_gene: TRBV5-4
CDR3aa: CASTYPGGTNEAFF
CDR3nt: TGTGCCAGCACCTACCCGGGGGGGACTAATGAAGCTTTCTTT

j_gene: TRBJ2-1
d_gene: -
abundance: -
v_gene: TRBV4-3
CDR3aa: CASSRIHTSSYNEQFF
CDR3nt: TGCGCCAGCAGCCGTATTCATACGAGCTCCTACAATGAGCAGTTCTTC

j_gene: TRBJ2-5
d_gene: TRBD1
abundance: -
v_gene: TRBV5-1
CDR3aa: CASSLYRQGIETQYF
CDR3nt: TGCGCCAGCAGCTTGTACCGACAGGGGATAGAGACCCAGTACTTC

j_gene: TRBJ1-1
d_gene: TRBD1
abundance: -
v_gene: TRBV6-4
CDR3aa: CALGPGHRGGTEAFF
CDR3nt: TGTGCCCTGGGTCCAGGGCACAGGGGTGGCACTGAAGCTTTCTTT

j_gene: TRBJ1-2
d_gene: -
abundance: -
v_gene: TRBV10-3
CDR3aa: CAISVSERGYGYTF
CDR3nt: TGTGCCATCAGTGTATCCGAAAGGGGCTATGGCTACACCTTC

j_gene: TRBJ1-2
d_gene: -
abundance: -
v_gene: TRBV6-1
CDR3aa: CASSEFHRTLYGYTF
CDR3nt: TGTGCCAGCAGTGAGTTTCACAGGACACTCTATGGCTACACCTTC

j_gene: TRBJ2-5
d_gene: -
abundance: -
v_gene: TRBV18
CDR3aa: CASSRSGPGVETQYF
CDR3nt: TGTGCCAGCTCACGATCGGGCCCTGGGGTGGAGACCCAGTACTTC

j_gene: TRBJ2-2
d_gene: -
abundance: -
v_gene: TRBV30
CDR3aa: CAWSPSYLGELFF
CDR3nt: TGTGCCTGGAGTCCCTCGTATCTCGGGGAGCTGTTTTTT

j_gene: TRBJ1-1
d_gene: -
abundance: -
v_gene: TRBV30
CDR3aa: CAWSPWVPNTEAFF
CDR3nt: TGTGCCTGGAGCCCGTGGGTGCCGAACACTGAAGCTTTCTTT

j_gene: TRBJ1-5
d_gene: -
abundance: -
v_gene: TRBV7-9
CDR3aa: CASSRSAQPQHF
CDR3nt: TGTGCCAGCAGCCGATCGGCTCAGCCCCAGCATTTT

j_gene: TRBJ1-2
d_gene: -
abundance: -
v_gene: TRBV21-1
CDR3aa: CATPCDRGPSYGYTF
CDR3nt: TGTGCCACCCCCTGCGACAGGGGGCCTAGCTATGGCTACACCTTC

j_gene: TRBJ2-1
d_gene: TRBD2
abundance: -
v_gene: TRBV10-3
CDR3aa: CAIRGTSSSSYNEQFF
CDR3nt: TGTGCCATCAGGGGGACTAGTTCAAGCTCCTACAATGAGCAGTTCTTC

j_gene: TRBJ2-2
d_gene: -
abundance: few
v_gene: TRBV11-2
CDR3aa: CASSLMGLANTGELFF
CDR3nt: TGTGCCAGCAGCTTAATGGGACTCGCGAACACCGGGGAGCTGTTTTTT

j_gene: TRBJ2-2
d_gene: -
abundance: -
v_gene: TRBV30
CDR3aa: CASRRPPGELFF
CDR3nt: TGTGCCTCCCGGCGCCCCCCGGGGGAGCTGTTTTTT

j_gene: TRBJ2-7
d_gene: TRBD1
abundance: -
v_gene: TRBV2
CDR3aa: CASQNRGIDEQYF
CDR3nt: TGTGCCAGCCAAAACAGGGGCATCGACGAGCAGTACTTC

j_gene: TRBJ1-3
d_gene: -
abundance: -
v_gene: TRBV4-2
CDR3aa: CASSPSGTHGTIYF
CDR3nt: TGTGCCAGCAGCCCCTCAGGTACCCACGGCACCATATATTTT

j_gene: TRBJ1-1
d_gene: -
abundance: -
v_gene: TRBV5-1
CDR3aa: CASSLGPEGTEAFF
CDR3nt: TGCGCCAGCAGCCTCGGGCCCGAGGGGACTGAAGCTTTCTTT

j_gene: TRBJ2-7
d_gene: -
abundance: -
v_gene: TRBV2
CDR3aa: CASSRDRASVQYF
CDR3nt: TGTGCCAGCAGCAGAGACAGAGCCAGTGTGCAGTACTTC